This T cell receptor (beta chain) came from a study of blood T cell repertoires in COVID-19 (dated by TCRdb to 2018 to 2021). Regarding the research as a whole: The collaborator samples originated in the United States, Italy and Spain and spanned the acute and convalescent phases of COVID-19. The material from the prospective study consisted of cDNA or gDNA derived from T cells, B-cell-depleted T cells, or PBMCs. Deeply sampled blood TCRbeta repertoires from subjects exposed to, actively infected with, or recovered from COVID-19 were included in the dataset. A freely available public database, intended as a resource for researchers studying the immune response to SARS-CoV-2, is where the repertoires were released. The samples were drawn from two sources: the first 160 participants of the ongoing ImmuneRACE study, and fewer than 1,500 subjects contributed by 6 global collaborators. The sample metadata nearly always contained a de-identified subject ID, COVID-19 status, age in years and sex. Where HLA class I and class II types were available, the types were taken from metadata supplied by the sample provider, not from assay-based typing. Broad study findings and their caveats: The quantity of clinical and demographic metadata differed by source and by participant and was supplied without curation.

Between the V and J ends, shortened by 1 base and 4 bases respectively, the junction contains 14 bases. The CDR3 measures 15 amino acids from cysteine to phenylalanine. CDR3 DNA only is kept here, 45 bases in frame from base 1. The germline V gene sets CDR1 to MGHRA and CDR2 to YSYEKL. The collaborating institutions used their own protocols to collect whole blood in K2EDTA tubes. For TCRbeta analysis, collaborator samples were shipped as frozen whole blood, as isolated PBMCs, or as DNA extracted from either sample type. Of note for this clone: The antigen this receptor binds is unknown. It has no much larger one-base neighbor in the sample; base qualities were not kept.

TCRbeta CDR3 regions were amplified from genomic DNA using the immunoSEQ Assay, a bias-controlled multiplex PCR. Turning to the authors' computational methods: Nucleated cell counts per sample were estimated from amplification of reference gene primers within the assay. To quantify the absolute abundance of each unique TCRbeta CDR3 rearrangement, sequence reads were collapsed and filtered. Productive Simpson clonality was computed per sample as the square root of Simpson's diversity index over productive rearrangements. The table was pulled from immuneACCESS by TCRdb, which kept in-frame rearrangements only. Such tables lose some clones; where checked, under half of the loss comes from unresolved V genes, and the rest has no known cause. The DNA gave D and trimming, while V, J and clone size come from that table. For this sample there are about 160,000 clones; roughly 90% appear just once. The ten largest account for 3.5% to 4.5% of the sample.

Material: peripheral blood. The chain was built from TRBV4-1 and TRBJ2-7; the best D guess is TRBD1, with 6 bases matching. The TCR sequence derives from a woman between 70 and 85 years old with acute or convalescent COVID-19. The CDR3: CASSQVEAGEYEQYF. The DNA is as follows: TGCGCCAGCAGCCAAGTCGAGGCAGGGGAATACGAGCAGTACTTC.